Listed below are T cell receptor beta chains from one sample, sequenced in a study of OX40 agonist ivuxolimab in advanced cancers. Assay used: immunoSEQ multiplex PCR; TCRdb lists only in-frame clones, some missing. This sample yields approximately 70,000 clones, of which about nine tenths are seen a single time; 1.3% belongs to the top ten. This sample comprised CD4+ or CD8+ T cells sorted from blood, obtained in a trial of the OX40 agonist ivuxolimab. All receptors come from an adult with an advanced solid tumor such as melanoma, head and neck, liver or kidney cancer. Both conserved end residues are part of each CDR3. The order of the fields is D gene, V gene, CDR3 length, J gene, clone size, CDR3 DNA, CDR3 protein. The D gene is left open where the match is weak. Not all rows give a size; the values are once, few, many and, for expanded clones, a class.

-	TRBV5-3	12	TRBJ1-2	-	TGTGCCAGCCCGAAATTGGGCTATGGCTACACCTTC	CASPKLGYGYTF
-	TRBV6-1	14	TRBJ2-7	-	TGTGCCAGCAGGGACGGGCTAGTAGCCTACGAGCAGTACTTC	CASRDGLVAYEQYF
-	TRBV11-2	14	TRBJ2-7	-	TGTGCCAGCAGCTTAGTAGGGCTACAACAGGGGCAGTACTTC	CASSLVGLQQGQYF
-	TRBV7-3	15	TRBJ1-1	-	TGTGCCAGCAGCTTAAGACGGGCGGAGGGCACTGAAGCTTTCTTT	CASSLRRAEGTEAFF
-	TRBV6-5	15	TRBJ1-2	-	TGTGCCAGCAGTTACCCGGGGCAGCCCATGGATGGCTACACCTTC	CASSYPGQPMDGYTF
TRBD2	TRBV6-1	19	TRBJ2-2	few	TGTGCCAGCAGTGAAGGGGCCCCTGGACTAGCGGGAGATAGGGGGGAGCTGTTTTTT	CASSEGAPGLAGDRGELFF
-	TRBV20-1	11	TRBJ2-3	-	TGCAGTGCTAAAGTAGCAGATACGCAGTATTTT	CSAKVADTQYF
TRBD1	TRBV6-4	16	TRBJ1-2	-	TGTGCCAGCAGTGACTCGACTAGGGGGCAAGACTATGGCTACACCTTC	CASSDSTRGQDYGYTF
TRBD1	TRBV29-1	13	TRBJ1-5	-	TGCAGCGCTGGACAGGGGAGCAATCAGCCCCAGCATTTT	CSAGQGSNQPQHF
-	TRBV4-1	16	TRBJ1-2	-	TGCGCCAGCAGCCAAGATCGGCAGTCCCCCAACTATGGCTACACCTTC	CASSQDRQSPNYGYTF
TRBD2	TRBV19	15	TRBJ2-1	-	TGTGCCAGTAGTAATCGACTAGCGGCACACAATGAGCAGTTCTTC	CASSNRLAAHNEQFF
-	TRBV29-1	15	TRBJ2-7	-	TGCAGCGCCGAGGCCCCACGGTCGAGCTCCTACGAGCAGTACTTC	CSAEAPRSSSYEQYF
-	TRBV15	15	TRBJ1-5	few	TGTGCCACCAGCAGAGATTTAACGGGGTGGCAGCCCCAGCATTTT	CATSRDLTGWQPQHF
-	TRBV2	11	TRBJ2-1	-	TGTGCCAGCAGTGAATACAATGAGCAGTTCTTC	CASSEYNEQFF
-	TRBV11-2	14	TRBJ2-5	-	TGTGCCAGCAGCTCCGGCACAGGGCAAGAGACCCAGTACTTC	CASSSGTGQETQYF
-	TRBV7-3	15	TRBJ2-3	-	TGTGCCAGCAGCGGGACGGGCGGAAGCACAGATACGCAGTATTTT	CASSGTGGSTDTQYF
-	TRBV15	12	TRBJ2-7	-	TGTGCCACCAGCAGCGAGGGGTACGAGCAGTACTTC	CATSSEGYEQYF
-	TRBV5-8	14	TRBJ2-7	-	TGTGCCAGCAGCTTGGGCTTAGTTGTGAACGAGCAGTACTTC	CASSLGLVVNEQYF
TRBD2	TRBV7-8	15	TRBJ2-6	-	TGTGCCAGCAGCTTGGGAGGGGCGGGGGCCAACGTCCTGACTTTC	CASSLGGAGANVLTF
-	TRBV13	13	TRBJ1-2	-	TGTGCCAGCAGCGAACAGGGATACTATGGCTACACCTTC	CASSEQGYYGYTF
-	TRBV19	18	TRBJ1-4	-	TGTGCCAGTAGTATTGGACAGCCACAAGCCTCAACTAATGAAAAACTGTTTTTT	CASSIGQPQASTNEKLFF
TRBD2	TRBV7-9	19	TRBJ2-7	-	TGTGCCAGCACGCCCGGGGGACTAGCGGGCCGGGGCCACTCCTACGAGCAGTACTTC	CASTPGGLAGRGHSYEQYF
-	TRBV7-3	13	TRBJ2-5	-	TGTGCCAGCGGACGGAGCTACCAAGAGACCCAGTACTTC	CASGRSYQETQYF
-	TRBV30	14	TRBJ1-3	few	TGTGCCTGGAGTGTAGGAGGGGCTGGAAACACCATATATTTT	CAWSVGGAGNTIYF
-	TRBV4-2	15	TRBJ1-1	-	TGTGCCAGCAGCCAGACCGGGACGGCGAACACTGAAGCTTTCTTT	CASSQTGTANTEAFF
TRBD1	TRBV25-1	13	TRBJ1-1	-	TGTGCCAGCAGAAAGTCGGACAGGGGGGAAGCTTTCTTT	CASRKSDRGEAFF
-	TRBV2	15	TRBJ1-5	-	TGTGCCAGCAGTGCGGACAGTATTAGCAATCAGCCCCAGCATTTT	CASSADSISNQPQHF
-	TRBV9	13	TRBJ2-3	-	TGTGCCAGCAGCATCCGGTCCGCGGATACGCAGTATTTT	CASSIRSADTQYF
TRBD1	TRBV28	15	TRBJ1-5	few	TGTGCCAGCAGCCCTGGACAGGGGGTCAATCAGCCCCAGCATTTT	CASSPGQGVNQPQHF
-	TRBV4-1	14	TRBJ1-3	-	TGCGCCAGCACCGCGACAGGCTCTGGAAACACCATATATTTT	CASTATGSGNTIYF